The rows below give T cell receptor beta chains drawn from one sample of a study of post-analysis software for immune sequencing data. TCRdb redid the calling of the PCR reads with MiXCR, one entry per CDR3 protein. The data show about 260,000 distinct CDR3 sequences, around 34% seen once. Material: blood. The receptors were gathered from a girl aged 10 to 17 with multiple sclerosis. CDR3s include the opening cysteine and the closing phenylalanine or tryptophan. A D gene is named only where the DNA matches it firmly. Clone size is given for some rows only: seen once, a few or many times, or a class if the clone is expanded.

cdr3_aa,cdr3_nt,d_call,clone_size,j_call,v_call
CASSQAQTSGGFRDEQYF,TGTGCCAGCAGCCAAGCGCAGACTAGCGGGGGGTTTCGAGATGAGCAGTACTTC,TRBD2,few,TRBJ2-5,TRBV4-2
CASSLKVPEEQFF,TGTGCCAGCAGCTTAAAAGTACCCGAGGAGCAGTTCTTC,NA,NA,TRBJ2-1,TRBV7-2
CASGGTGHEKLFF,TGTGCCAGCGGAGGGACAGGGCATGAAAAACTGTTTTTT,TRBD1,few,TRBJ1-4,TRBV11-2
CSASQLAGGYNEQFF,TGCAGTGCTAGCCAACTAGCGGGGGGCTACAATGAGCAGTTCTTC,TRBD2,once,TRBJ2-1,TRBV20-1
CSATKGGLNEKLFF,TGCAGTGCTACCAAGGGGGGCCTGAATGAAAAACTGTTTTTT,NA,few,TRBJ1-4,TRBV20-1
CASSSGTGIEAFF,TGTGCCAGCAGCTCGGGGACGGGGATTGAAGCTTTCTTT,NA,many,TRBJ1-1,TRBV7-9
CASSLGVSYEQYF,TGTGCCAGCAGCTTAGGGGTATCCTACGAGCAGTACTTC,NA,many,TRBJ2-7,TRBV7-8
CASSQLGHNTGELFF,TGTGCCAGCAGCCAACTGGGACACAACACCGGGGAGCTGTTTTTT,NA,NA,TRBJ2-2,TRBV3-1
CASSEAGGYNEQFF,TGTGCCAGCAGTGAAGCGGGAGGGTACAATGAGCAGTTCTTC,TRBD2,many,TRBJ2-1,TRBV6-4
CASSLGHSWGETQYF,TGCGCCAGCAGCCTAGGACATTCCTGGGGAGAGACCCAGTACTTC,NA,many,TRBJ2-5,TRBV5-1
CASSPKPGREQYF,TGCGCCAGCAGCCCAAAACCAGGTAGGGAGCAGTACTTC,NA,few,TRBJ2-7,TRBV5-1
CASRESSYNSPLHF,TGTGCCAGCAGGGAGAGCTCCTATAATTCACCCCTCCACTTT,NA,many,TRBJ1-6,TRBV12-3/TRBV12-4